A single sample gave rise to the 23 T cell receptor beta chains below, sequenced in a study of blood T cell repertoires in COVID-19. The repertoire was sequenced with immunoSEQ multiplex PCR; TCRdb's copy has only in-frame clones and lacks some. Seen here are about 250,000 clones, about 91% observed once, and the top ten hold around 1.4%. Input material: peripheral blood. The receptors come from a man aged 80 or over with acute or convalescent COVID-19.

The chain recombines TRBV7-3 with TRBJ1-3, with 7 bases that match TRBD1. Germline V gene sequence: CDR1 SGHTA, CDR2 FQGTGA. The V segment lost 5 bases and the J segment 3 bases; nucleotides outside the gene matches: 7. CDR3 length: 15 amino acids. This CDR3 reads CASSPAGTDGNTIYF. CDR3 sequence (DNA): TGTGCCAGCAGCCCAGCAGGGACAGATGGAAACACCATATATTTT.

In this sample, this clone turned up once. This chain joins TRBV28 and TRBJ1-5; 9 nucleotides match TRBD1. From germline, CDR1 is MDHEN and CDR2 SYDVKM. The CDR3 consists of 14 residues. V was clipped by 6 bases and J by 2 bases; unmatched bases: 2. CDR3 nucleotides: TGTGCCAGCAGCCGACAGGGGGGCAATCAGCCCCAGCATTTT. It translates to CASSRQGGNQPQHF.

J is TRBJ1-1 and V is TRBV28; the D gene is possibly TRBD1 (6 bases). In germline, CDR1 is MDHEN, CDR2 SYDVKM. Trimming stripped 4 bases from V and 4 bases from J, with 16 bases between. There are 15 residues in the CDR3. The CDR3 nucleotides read TGTGCCAGCAGTTCCCCGGGGGGGCCCCGCACTGAAGCTTTCTTT. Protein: CASSSPGGPRTEAFF.

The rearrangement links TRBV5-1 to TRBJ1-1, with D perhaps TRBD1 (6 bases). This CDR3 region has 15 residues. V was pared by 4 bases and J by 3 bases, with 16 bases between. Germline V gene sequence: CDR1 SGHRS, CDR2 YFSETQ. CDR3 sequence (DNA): TGCGCCAGCAGCCCTCTTGTCAGGGGCGACACTGAAGCTTTCTTT. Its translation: CASSPLVRGDTEAFF.

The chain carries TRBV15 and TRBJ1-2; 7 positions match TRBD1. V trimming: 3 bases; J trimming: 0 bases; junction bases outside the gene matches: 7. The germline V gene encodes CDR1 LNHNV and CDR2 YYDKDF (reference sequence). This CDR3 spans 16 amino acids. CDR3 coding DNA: TGTGCCACCAGCAGGGGCGGGACAGAGTCTAACTATGGCTACACCTTC. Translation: CATSRGGTESNYGYTF.

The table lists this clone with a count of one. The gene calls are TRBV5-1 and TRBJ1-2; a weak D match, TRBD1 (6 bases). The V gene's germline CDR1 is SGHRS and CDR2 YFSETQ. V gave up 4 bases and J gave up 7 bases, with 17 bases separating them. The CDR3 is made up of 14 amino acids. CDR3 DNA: TGCGCCAGCAGCGGCGGCGTCGGACAGCTTGGCTACACCTTC. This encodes CASSGGVGQLGYTF.

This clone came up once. The CDR3 region is CASRESGTGYNEQFF. DNA of the CDR3: TGTGCCAGCAGGGAGAGCGGAACCGGCTACAATGAGCAGTTCTTC. This chain uses TRBV28 with TRBJ2-1; perhaps TRBD2 as D (5 bases). V was pared by 6 bases and J by 3 bases, with 15 bases between. Germline loops: CDR1 MDHEN, CDR2 SYDVKM. This CDR3 comprises 15 residues.

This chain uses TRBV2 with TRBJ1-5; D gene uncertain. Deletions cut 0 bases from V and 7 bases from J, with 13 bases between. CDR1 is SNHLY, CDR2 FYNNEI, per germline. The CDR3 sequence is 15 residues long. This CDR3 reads CASSEALGPRQPQHF. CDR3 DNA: TGTGCCAGCAGTGAAGCCCTAGGCCCGCGGCAGCCCCAGCATTTT.

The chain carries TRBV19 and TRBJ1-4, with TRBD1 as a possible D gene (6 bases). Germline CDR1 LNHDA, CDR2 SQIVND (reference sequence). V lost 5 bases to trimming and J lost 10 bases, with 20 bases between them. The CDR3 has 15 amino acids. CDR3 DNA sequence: TGTGCCAGTAGTGGGGTCAGCGGGGGCGAAGGAAAACTGTTTTTT. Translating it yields CASSGVSGGEGKLFF.

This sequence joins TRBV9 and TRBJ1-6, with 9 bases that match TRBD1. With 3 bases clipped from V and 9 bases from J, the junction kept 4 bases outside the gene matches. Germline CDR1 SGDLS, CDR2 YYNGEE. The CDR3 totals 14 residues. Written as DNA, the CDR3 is TGTGCCAGCAGCGGGGGACAGGGAGGTTCACCCCTCCACTTT. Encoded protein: CASSGGQGGSPLHF. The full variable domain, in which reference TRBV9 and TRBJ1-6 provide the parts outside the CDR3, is DSGVTQTPKHLITATGQRVTLRCSPRSGDLSVYWYQQSLDQGLQFLIQYYNGEERAKGNILERFSAQQFPDLHSELNLSSLELGDSALYFCASSGGQGGSPLHFGNGTRLTVT.

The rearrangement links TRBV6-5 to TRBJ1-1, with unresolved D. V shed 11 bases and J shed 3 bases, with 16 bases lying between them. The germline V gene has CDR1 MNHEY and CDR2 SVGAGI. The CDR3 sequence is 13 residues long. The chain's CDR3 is CASLSFGYTEAFF. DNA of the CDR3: TGTGCCTCCCTCTCGTTCGGGTACACTGAAGCTTTCTTT.

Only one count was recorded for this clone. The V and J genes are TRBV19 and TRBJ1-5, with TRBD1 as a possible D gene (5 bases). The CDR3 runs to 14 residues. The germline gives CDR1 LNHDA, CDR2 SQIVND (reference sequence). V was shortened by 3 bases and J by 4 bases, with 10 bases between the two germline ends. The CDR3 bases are TGTGCCAGTAGTATGCGGGGGGGGAATCAGCCCCAGCATTTT. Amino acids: CASSMRGGNQPQHF.

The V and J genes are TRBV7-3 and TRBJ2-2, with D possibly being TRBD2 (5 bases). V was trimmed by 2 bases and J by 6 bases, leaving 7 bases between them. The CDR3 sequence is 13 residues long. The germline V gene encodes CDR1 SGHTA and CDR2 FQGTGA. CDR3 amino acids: CASSLGGAGELFF. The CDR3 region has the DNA TGTGCCAGCAGCTTAGGAGGTGCCGGGGAGCTGTTTTTT.

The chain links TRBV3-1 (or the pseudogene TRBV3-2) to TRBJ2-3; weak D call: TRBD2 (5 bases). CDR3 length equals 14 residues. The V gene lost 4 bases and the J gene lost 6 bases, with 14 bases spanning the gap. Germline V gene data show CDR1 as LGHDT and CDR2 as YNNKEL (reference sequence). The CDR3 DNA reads TGTGCCAGCAGCCCAACTAGTTCGGTGGATACGCAGTATTTT. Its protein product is CASSPTSSVDTQYF.

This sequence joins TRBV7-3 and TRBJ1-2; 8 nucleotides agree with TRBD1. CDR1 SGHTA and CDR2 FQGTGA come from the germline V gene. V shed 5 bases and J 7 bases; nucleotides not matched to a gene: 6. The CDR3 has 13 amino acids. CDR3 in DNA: TGTGCCAGCAGCCCCGACAGGGGAGTTGGCTACACCTTC. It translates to CASSPDRGVGYTF.

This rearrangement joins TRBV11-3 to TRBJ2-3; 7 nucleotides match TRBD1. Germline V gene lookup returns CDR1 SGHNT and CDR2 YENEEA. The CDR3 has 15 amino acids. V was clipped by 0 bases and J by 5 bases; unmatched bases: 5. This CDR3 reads CASSLDTAGGDTQYF. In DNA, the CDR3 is TGTGCCAGCAGCTTAGATACCGCAGGGGGAGATACGCAGTATTTT. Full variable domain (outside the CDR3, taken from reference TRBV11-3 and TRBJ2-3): EAGVVQSPRYKIIEKKQPVAFWCNPISGHNTLYWYLQNLGQGPELLIRYENEEAVDDSQLPKDRFSAERLKGVDSTLKIQPAELGDSAVYLCASSLDTAGGDTQYFGPGTRLTVL.

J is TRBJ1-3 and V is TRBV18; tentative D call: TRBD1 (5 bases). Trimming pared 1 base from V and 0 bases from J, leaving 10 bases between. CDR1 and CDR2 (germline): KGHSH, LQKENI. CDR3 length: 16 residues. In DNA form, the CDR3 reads TGTGCCAGCTCACCACAAGGGGCGAGCTCTGGAAACACCATATATTTT. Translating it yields CASSPQGASSGNTIYF.

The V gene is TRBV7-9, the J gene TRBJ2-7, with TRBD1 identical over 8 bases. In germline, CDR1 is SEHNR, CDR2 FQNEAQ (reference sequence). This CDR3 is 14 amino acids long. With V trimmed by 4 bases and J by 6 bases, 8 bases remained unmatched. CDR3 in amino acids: CASSSRTGWGEQYF. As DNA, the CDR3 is TGTGCCAGCAGCTCGCGGACAGGGTGGGGCGAGCAGTACTTC.

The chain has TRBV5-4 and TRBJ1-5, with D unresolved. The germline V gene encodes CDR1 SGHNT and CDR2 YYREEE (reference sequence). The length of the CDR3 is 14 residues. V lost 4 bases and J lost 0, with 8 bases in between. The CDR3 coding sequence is TGTGCCAGCAGCGCGGGCAATAGCAATCAGCCCCAGCATTTT. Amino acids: CASSAGNSNQPQHF.

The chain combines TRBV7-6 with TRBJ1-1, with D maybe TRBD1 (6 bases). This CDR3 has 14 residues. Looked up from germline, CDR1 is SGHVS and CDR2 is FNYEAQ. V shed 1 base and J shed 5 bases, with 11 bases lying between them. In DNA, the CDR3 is TGTGCCAGCAGCTTAGGGGGGCGCGGAACTGAAGCTTTCTTT. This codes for CASSLGGRGTEAFF.

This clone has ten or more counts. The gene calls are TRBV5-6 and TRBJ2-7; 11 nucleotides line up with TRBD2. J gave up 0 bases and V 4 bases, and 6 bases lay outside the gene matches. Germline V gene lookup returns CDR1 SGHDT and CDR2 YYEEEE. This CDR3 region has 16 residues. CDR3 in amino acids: CASSPYTSGSSYEQYF. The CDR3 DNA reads TGTGCCAGCAGCCCGTATACTAGCGGGAGCTCCTACGAGCAGTACTTC.

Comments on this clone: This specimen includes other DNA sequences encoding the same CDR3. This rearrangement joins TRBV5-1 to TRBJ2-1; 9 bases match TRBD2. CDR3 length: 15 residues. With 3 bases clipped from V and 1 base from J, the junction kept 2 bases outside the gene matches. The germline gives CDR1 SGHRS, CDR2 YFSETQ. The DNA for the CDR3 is TGCGCCAGCAGCTCCGCGGGGGGGTCCTACAATGAGCAGTTCTTC. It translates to CASSSAGGSYNEQFF.

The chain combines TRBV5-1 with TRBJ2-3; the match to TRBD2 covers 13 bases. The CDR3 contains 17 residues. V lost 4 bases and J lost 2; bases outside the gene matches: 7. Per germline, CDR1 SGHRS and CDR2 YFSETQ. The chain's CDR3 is CASSRGLAGDLTDTQYF. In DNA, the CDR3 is TGCGCCAGCAGCAGAGGACTAGCGGGGGACCTCACAGATACGCAGTATTTT.